The 3 T cell receptor beta chains below come from one sample, sequenced in a study of CXCR3-negative and CXCR3-positive naive CD8 T cells. These receptors' targets are unknown. The libraries of TRB cDNA were constructed through 5' RACE using UMI labels. TCRdb re-called the 5' RACE reads and shows each CDR3 protein once, DNA omitted. This listing includes about 60,000 distinct CDR3 sequences. Study observations and caveats: CXCR3-negative naive cells had less hydrophobic TRB CDR3s than did CXCR3-positive naive cells.

The sequenced material came from naive CXCR3+ CD8+ T cells from blood. Specified subset: CD45RO-CCR7+CD27+CD95- naive CD8+ T cells expressing CXCR3 (TNR3+). These receptors were collected from a human donor in good health. Some clones in this sample may be carry-over from other donors' samples.

The chain has TRBV7-6 and TRBJ2-7; TCRdb's D gene call, TRBD1, goes unchecked for lack of DNA. This CDR3 region has 14 residues. Germline-derived CDR1 and CDR2 are SGHVS and FNYEAQ. CDR3 amino acids: CASSPNRHSYEQYF.

V and J are TRBV18 and TRBJ2-1. The CDR3 length is 12 residues. Per germline, CDR1 KGHSH and CDR2 LQKENI. This CDR3 is CASSPGTDEQFF.

The rearrangement uses TRBV14 and TRBJ1-4; TCRdb reports TRBD1, a call that lacks DNA to check it against. The CDR3 is 16 amino acids. Germline loops: CDR1 SGHDN, CDR2 FVKESK. The CDR3 sequence: CASSPWDRSTNEKLFF. Full variable domain (remainder filled in from reference TRBV14 and TRBJ1-4): EAGVTQFPSHSVIEKGQTVTLRCDPISGHDNLYWYRRVMGKEIKFLLHFVKESKQDESGMPNNRFLAERTGGTYSTLKVQPAELEDSGVYFCASSPWDRSTNEKLFFGSGTQLSVL.